The rows below give T cell receptor beta chains drawn from one sample of a study of control samples from healthy donors and cancer patients. Profiled with immunoSEQ multiplex PCR; TCRdb holds only in-frame clones, not every one. The sample yields 110,000 or so clones, around 92% seen once. The sample taken for sequencing was blood. The receptors originated from a man aged 50-60 years in good health. Both conserved end residues are part of each CDR3. Expanded clones are given a class, and other clones once, few, many or no size at all.

.	TRBV2	TRBJ1-5	CASRREGDQPQHF
.	TRBV15	TRBJ2-1	CATSLGNEQFF
few	TRBV5-6	TRBJ2-3	CASSLAGEGVTDTQYF
.	TRBV7-9	TRBJ2-7	CASSQLAGGPDEQYF
.	TRBV5-4	TRBJ2-1	CASSEGTSGGSYNEQFF
.	TRBV9	TRBJ1-4	CASSPATTRGARANEKLFF
.	TRBV10-3	TRBJ1-1	CAIRPGRNTEAFF
.	TRBV6-1	TRBJ1-2	CASSETAFYGYTF
.	TRBV12-5	TRBJ2-7	CASGLVLGPSVPYEQYF
.	TRBV7-2	TRBJ2-3	CASSLAGLAAGDTQYF
few	TRBV4-3	TRBJ2-7	CASSPGTGEYEQYF